This is a list of T cell receptor beta chains from one sample in a study of identical twins. TCRdb processed the 5' RACE reads anew with MiXCR; each CDR3 protein has one entry. This table has 520,000 or so distinct CDR3 sequences, 20% to 25% appearing once. These data were also reused for a study on T cells expressing NK-cell markers.

Sequenced sample: CD4+ T cells sorted from blood. These receptor sequences come from a woman between 18 and 29 years old in good health. Both conserved end residues are part of each CDR3. Each record gives: V gene, J gene, CDR3 protein.

>TRBV5-1|TRBJ2-4
CASSQELGGIQYF
>TRBV5-8|TRBJ2-3
CASSSYKGTQYF
>TRBV4-3|TRBJ2-2
CASSRELDRDTGELFF
>TRBV3-1|TRBJ2-1
CASSNVAGTSYNEQFF
>TRBV9|TRBJ2-3
CASSPFGAGTDTQYF
>TRBV12-3/TRBV12-4|TRBJ1-1
CASSFSLGGTEAFF
>TRBV10-3|TRBJ2-3
CAISPDSTDTQYF
>TRBV7-3|TRBJ2-3
CASSRQASTDTQYF
>TRBV2|TRBJ2-7
CASGGLAPYEQYF
>TRBV20-1|TRBJ1-2
CSARKAETYGYTF
>TRBV6-1|TRBJ1-5
CASRRETLYKPQHF
>TRBV19|TRBJ2-1
CAGSSWYNEQFF
>TRBV6-2/TRBV6-3|TRBJ1-5
CASRRRGQGVNQPQHF
>TRBV2|TRBJ2-5
CASSPTRVAQETQYF
>TRBV3-1|TRBJ1-2
CASSQVLLGGDGYTF
>TRBV2|TRBJ1-1
CASRTSGWGTEAFF
>TRBV28|TRBJ2-3
CASRALSGTTDTQYF
>TRBV7-2|TRBJ1-1
CASSPGAKWGEAFF
>TRBV7-2|TRBJ2-2
CASSQQGGMNTGELFF
>TRBV12-3/TRBV12-4|TRBJ1-5
CASSIGQSNQPQHF
>TRBV5-1|TRBJ2-1
CASSLQGGQYNEQFF
>TRBV5-5|TRBJ1-5
CASSLADAGARPQHF